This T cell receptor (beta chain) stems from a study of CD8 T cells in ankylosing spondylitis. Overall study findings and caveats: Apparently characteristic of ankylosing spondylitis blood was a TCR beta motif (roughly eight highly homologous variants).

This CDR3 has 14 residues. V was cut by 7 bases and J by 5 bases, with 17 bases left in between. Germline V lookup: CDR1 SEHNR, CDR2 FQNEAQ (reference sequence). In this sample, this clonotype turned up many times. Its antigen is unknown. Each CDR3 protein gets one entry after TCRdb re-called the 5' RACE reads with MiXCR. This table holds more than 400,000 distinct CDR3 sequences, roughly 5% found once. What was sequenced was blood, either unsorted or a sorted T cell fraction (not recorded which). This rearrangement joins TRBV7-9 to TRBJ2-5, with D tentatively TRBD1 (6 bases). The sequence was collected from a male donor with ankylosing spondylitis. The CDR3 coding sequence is TGTGCCAGCACCCCGCCGGGACAATCGGAGACCCAGTACTTC. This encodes CASTPPGQSETQYF.